This TCR beta chain was sequenced during a study of shared clonotypes between healthy human individuals. The study, taken as a whole, reports: The represented genetic and exposure-history diversity was limited by the small number of donors. Naive CD4 clonotypes were shared across a handful of donors at about 5.2%.

Note on this clone: What it binds is unknown.

The CDR3 sequence is 15 residues long. Germline V gene sequence: CDR1 LNHDA, CDR2 SQIVND (reference sequence). Trimming shortened V by 3 bases and J by 6 bases, and 18 bases separated the two germline ends. The assay was immunoSEQ multiplex PCR, and TCRdb's table has in-frame clones only and misses some. Of about 2.4 million clones detected, roughly 93% appear once; the ten largest clones hold 0.36%. The rearrangement links TRBV19 to TRBJ2-7, with D hard to call. This receptor was taken from a man younger than 30 in good health. Some clones in this sample may be carry-over from other donors' samples. Material: naive CD4+ T cells from PBMCs. The subset: CD45RA+ positively selected. This CDR3 is CASSMIGPGGSEQYF. Here the CDR3 DNA reads TGTGCCAGTAGTATGATCGGACCGGGCGGATCCGAGCAGTACTTC.